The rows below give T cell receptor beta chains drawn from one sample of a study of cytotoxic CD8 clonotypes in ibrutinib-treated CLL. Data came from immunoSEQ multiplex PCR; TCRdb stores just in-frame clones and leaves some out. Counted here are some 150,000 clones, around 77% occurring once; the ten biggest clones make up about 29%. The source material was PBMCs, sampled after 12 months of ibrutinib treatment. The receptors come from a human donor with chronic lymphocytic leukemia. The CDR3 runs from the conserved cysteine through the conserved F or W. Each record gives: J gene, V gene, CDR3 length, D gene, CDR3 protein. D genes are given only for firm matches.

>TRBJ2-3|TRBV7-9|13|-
CASSSTGTDTQYF
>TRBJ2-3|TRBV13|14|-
CASSPGTLTDTQYF
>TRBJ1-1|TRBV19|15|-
CASSPQPRGNTEAFF
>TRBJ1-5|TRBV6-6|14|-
CASSYTGSDQPQHF
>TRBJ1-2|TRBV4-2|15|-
CASSQDARDLYGYTF
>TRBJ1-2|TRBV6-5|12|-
CASSDTVHGYTF
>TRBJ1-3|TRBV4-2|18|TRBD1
CASSQAPGTANSGNTIYF
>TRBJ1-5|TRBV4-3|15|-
CASSGTFGGNQPQHF
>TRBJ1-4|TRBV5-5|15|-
CASSLDGGVSEKLFF
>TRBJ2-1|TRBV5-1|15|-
CASSLMEASINEQFF
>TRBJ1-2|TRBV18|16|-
CASSPLGRGGDYGYTF
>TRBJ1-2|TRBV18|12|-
CASSPENYGYTF
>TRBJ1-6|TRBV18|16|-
CASSPMTAGSNSPLHF
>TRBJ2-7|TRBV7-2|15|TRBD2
CASSPQRGGSYEQYF
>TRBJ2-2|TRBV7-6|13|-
CASSSIPTGELFF
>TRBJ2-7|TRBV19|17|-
CASSIQGWGTSSYEQYF
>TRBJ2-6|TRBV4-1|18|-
CASSQASTGGSGANVLTF
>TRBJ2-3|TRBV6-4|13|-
CASSAQGRDTQYF
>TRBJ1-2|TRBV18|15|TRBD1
CASSRSTGELGGYTF
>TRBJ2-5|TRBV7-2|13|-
CASRGAGKETQYF
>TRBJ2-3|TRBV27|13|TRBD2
CAAGTSGTDTQYF
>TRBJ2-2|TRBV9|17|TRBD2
CASSGNRLAGDTGELFF
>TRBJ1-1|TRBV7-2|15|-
CASSLALGPTEEAFF
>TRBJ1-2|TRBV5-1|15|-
CASSPVVADHYGYTF
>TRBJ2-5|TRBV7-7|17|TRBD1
CASSFTTEKTGVETQYF
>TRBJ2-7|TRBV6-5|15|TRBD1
CASSFLQGALDEQYF
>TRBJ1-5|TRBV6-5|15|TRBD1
CASSYSGQGNQPQHF
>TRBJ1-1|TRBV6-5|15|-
CASSYLAGEGTEAFF
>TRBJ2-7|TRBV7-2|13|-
CASSFDESYEQYF
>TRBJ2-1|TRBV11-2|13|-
CASSRLRNNEQFF
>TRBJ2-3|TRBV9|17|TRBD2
CASSVASGTSYPDTQYF
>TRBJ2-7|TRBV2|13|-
CASSEQGEGEQYF
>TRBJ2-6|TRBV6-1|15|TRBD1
CAITGGASGANVLTF
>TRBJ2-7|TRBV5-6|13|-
CASSLQASYEQYF
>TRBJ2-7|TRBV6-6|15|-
CASRSGRLPGYEQYF
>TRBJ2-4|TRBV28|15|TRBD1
CASSNRGSTKNIQYF
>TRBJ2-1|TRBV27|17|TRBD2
CASRNPGTSVSYNEQFF
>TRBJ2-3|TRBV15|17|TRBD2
CATSRDVSGGVTDTQYF
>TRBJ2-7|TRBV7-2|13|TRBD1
CASSRQGAGEQYF
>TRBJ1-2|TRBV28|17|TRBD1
CASSFAGTGGLDYGYTF
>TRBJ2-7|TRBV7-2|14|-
CASSLGAVSYEQYF
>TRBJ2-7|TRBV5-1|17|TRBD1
CASSLQPPGQGGNEQYF
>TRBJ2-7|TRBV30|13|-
CACPGLSSYEQYF